This T cell receptor beta chain was sequenced during a study of T cell responses to AZD1222 COVID-19 vaccine (dated by TCRdb to 2020 to 2022). Describing the broader study: AZD1222 recipients whose second dose came at about 4 weeks and those whose second dose came at about 12 weeks were combined into one group, since spike-specific TCR depth and breadth did not differ between the two schedules. A total of approximately 240 trial participants underwent TCR sequencing, of whom 207 received two doses of AZD1222 and some 26 received two doses of the MenACWY control vaccine. Trial participants were enrolled by age into subgroups of 18-55, 56-69 and 70-plus years, and about 150, 27 and 61 TCR-sequenced participants, respectively, were included in these subgroups.

The CDR3 regions of human TCRbeta chains were subjected to immunosequencing. Processing in the source paper ran as follows. TCRs in the repertoires were matched against a reference library of SARS-CoV-2-specific TCRs that had been generated with the MIRA antigen-specificity platform. Breadth was defined as the fraction of unique TCRs that were SARS-CoV-2-associated, and depth was defined as the fraction of total T cells that were SARS-CoV-2-associated. Using the MIRA data, each spike-specific TCR was mapped to the spike region that the TCR reacts to and placed in a CD4 or CD8 class. Log10-transformed breadth and depth values were compared by one-way ANOVA with Sidak's multiple comparisons tests. Here the immuneACCESS table is served through TCRdb, limited to in-frame sequences with V and J called. Missing clones are a known gap in these copies; in checked studies unresolved V genes cover under half, and the rest lacks a known reason. That table gives V, J and clone size, and the DNA gave D and trimming. The sample table holds about 150,000 clones, of which 92% were seen once. The leading ten clones occupy 1.3% to 1.5% of the sample.

Results the study describes overall, beyond this receptor: The 56-69-year group was small, and its depth increase did not reach significance, likely because of low power. Because no samples from the day 14 peak response were available, repertoires could be characterized only after the peak T cell response. The whole spike protein was spanned by vaccine-associated CD4 TCRs, and dominant responses were seen in regions 160-218 and 743-854. Participants were mostly white British, with more females than males. The authors suggested clonal diversity may have been underestimated. Conclusions about previously exposed vaccinees are limited, since just 6 or 7 AZD1222 recipients were seropositive for SARS-CoV-2 at baseline. Reportedly, almost half of the unique spike-specific TCRs recognized epitopes lying outside the regions that are mutated in the B.1.351 and B.1.1.7 variants. A significant rise in spike-specific TCR breadth and depth was observed after two AZD1222 doses relative to day 0 and relative to MenACWY recipients.

From the germline V gene, CDR1 is MDHEN and CDR2 is SYDVKM. The CDR3 spans 14 residues, from the cysteine through the phenylalanine. The CDR3 DNA has 42 bases and is translated from base 1. Compared with germline, V lacks 7 bases and J lacks 3 bases; bases without a gene match: 8. Concerning this clone: Its specific antigen is unknown. Base-call qualities are not available, and no considerably larger clone is one nucleotide away.

This specimen's time point label, per the study, means: baseline before first vaccination. Samples from vaccinated people were obtained from the UK trials COV001 and COV002, which included a single-blind randomized controlled phase 2/3 trial of AZD1222 (ChAdOx1 nCoV-19) in healthy adults. For TCRbeta chain sequencing, PBMC samples were collected from trial participants at day 0 and at day 28 after the second dose. The chain couples TRBV28 to TRBJ1-2, and 7 junction bases match TRBD1. The sample in question was peripheral blood, obtained on day 0 of AZD1222 vaccination. The TCR comes from an adult in good health. The nucleotide sequence is TGTGCCAGCACCTTACAGGGGCTAGACTATGGCTACACCTTC. The translation is CASTLQGLDYGYTF.